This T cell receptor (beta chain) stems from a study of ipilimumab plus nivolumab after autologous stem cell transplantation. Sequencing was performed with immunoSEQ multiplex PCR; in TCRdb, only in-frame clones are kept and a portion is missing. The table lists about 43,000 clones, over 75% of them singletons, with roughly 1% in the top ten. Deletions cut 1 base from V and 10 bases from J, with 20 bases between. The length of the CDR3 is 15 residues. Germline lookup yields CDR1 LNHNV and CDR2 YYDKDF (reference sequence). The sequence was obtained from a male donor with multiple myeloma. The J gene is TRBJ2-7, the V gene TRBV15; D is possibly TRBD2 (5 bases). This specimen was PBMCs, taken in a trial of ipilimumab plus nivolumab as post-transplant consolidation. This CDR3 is CATSRGGSGKNLQYF. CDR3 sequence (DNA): TGTGCCACCAGCAGAGGCGGATCCGGGAAAAACTTACAGTACTTC.